Following are 30 T cell receptor beta chains from one sample sequenced in a study of blood T cell repertoires in COVID-19. Libraries were prepared by immunoSEQ multiplex PCR; TCRdb keeps only in-frame clonotypes and omits some of them. The sample holds roughly 280,000 clones, around 90% seen once. The material sequenced was PBMCs or T cells enriched from blood (not recorded which). These TCRs come from a woman aged 25 to 39 with acute COVID-19.

The chain employs TRBV5-5 and TRBJ2-1; 7 bases align to TRBD2. The CDR3 length is 16 residues. The germline V gene encodes CDR1 SGHKS and CDR2 YYEKEE (reference sequence). With V trimmed by 6 bases and J by 0 bases, 9 bases remained unmatched. The chain's CDR3 is CASTWIAGLSYNEQFF. Written as DNA, the CDR3 is TGTGCCAGCACCTGGATAGCGGGCCTCTCCTACAATGAGCAGTTCTTC.

The chain combines TRBV19 with TRBJ1-3, with unresolved D. Germline lookup yields CDR1 LNHDA and CDR2 SQIVND (reference sequence). V shed 3 bases and J shed 0 bases, with 15 bases lying between them. The CDR3 consists of 17 residues. CDR3 nucleotide sequence: TGTGCCAGTAGTATGATTGCGGCAGCCAGCTCTGGAAACACCATATATTTT. The encoded protein is CASSMIAAASSGNTIYF.

This clone has just a few counts. The genes are TRBV5-4 and TRBJ2-3; tentative D call: TRBD1 (6 bases). Germline V gene lookup returns CDR1 SGHNT and CDR2 YYREEE (reference sequence). The CDR3 loop spans 13 amino acids. Trimming shortened V by 5 bases and J by 3 bases, and 10 bases separated the two germline ends. CDR3 protein: CASSNQGTDTQYF. Written as DNA, the CDR3 is TGTGCCAGCAGTAACCAGGGGACAGATACGCAGTATTTT.

This rearrangement joins TRBV11-2 to TRBJ1-6; TRBD1 agrees at 9 bases. This CDR3 contains 17 residues. CDR1 is SGHAT, CDR2 FQNNGV, per germline. Trimming took 1 base from V and 7 from J; bases not matched to a gene: 8. CDR3 coding DNA: TGTGCCAGCAGCTTAGTTGGGATGGGACAGGGCAATTCACCCCTCCACTTT. It translates to CASSLVGMGQGNSPLHF.

This chain's CDR3 is CASSLLAGRTGELFF. The CDR3 DNA follows: TGTGCCAGCAGTTTATTGGCAGGAAGGACCGGGGAGCTGTTTTTT. The V gene is TRBV27, the J gene TRBJ2-2, with unresolved D. The CDR3 is 15 amino acids. With 1 base removed from V and 5 bases from J, the gap between germline ends came to 11 bases. The germline V gene encodes CDR1 MNHEY and CDR2 SMNVEV (reference sequence).

The rearrangement joins TRBV2 to TRBJ1-5, with 8 bases fitting TRBD1. The V segment lost 4 bases and the J segment 4 bases; nucleotides outside the gene matches: 9. The CDR3 contains 16 residues. CDR1 and CDR2 (germline): SNHLY, FYNNEI. CDR3: CASSVDGQGVNQPQHF. The CDR3 nucleotides are TGTGCCAGCAGTGTAGATGGACAGGGAGTAAATCAGCCCCAGCATTTT.

V is TRBV2 and J is TRBJ1-4, with 8 bases aligning to TRBD1. V lost 6 bases to trimming and J lost 8 bases; unmatched junction nucleotides: 8. CDR1 is SNHLY and CDR2 is FYNNEI in the germline V gene. CDR3 length: 14 residues. DNA for the CDR3: TGTGCCAGCAGGGATACAGGGGGTCGGGAAAAACTGTTTTTT. This sequence encodes CASRDTGGREKLFF.

This sequence joins TRBV7-9 and TRBJ2-7; D unclear. The germline gives CDR1 SEHNR, CDR2 FQNEAQ (reference sequence). The CDR3 loop spans 14 amino acids. V was pared by 5 bases and J by 2 bases, with 13 bases between. CDR3 in DNA: TGTGCCAGCAGCCCCCAGACATGGCCCTACGAGCAGTACTTC. Its protein product is CASSPQTWPYEQYF.

The chain recombines TRBV28 with TRBJ2-5; the match to TRBD2 covers 16 bases. CDR3 length: 17 residues. Trimming cost V 2 bases and J 5 bases; bases outside gene matches: 5. Germline-derived CDR1 and CDR2 are MDHEN and SYDVKM. The CDR3 bases are TGTGCCAGCAGTTTAGGGACTAGCGGGAGGGCGGGCGAGACCCAGTACTTC. Protein product: CASSLGTSGRAGETQYF.

Only a few counts were recorded for this clone. This chain uses TRBV27 with TRBJ1-1, with 7 nucleotides matching TRBD1. This CDR3 region has 13 residues. Germline CDR1 and CDR2: MNHEY and SMNVEV (reference sequence). V shed 7 bases and J 1 base; nucleotides not matched to a gene: 3. The CDR3 spells CASKGTANTEAFF. CDR3 nucleotides: TGTGCCAGCAAGGGGACAGCGAACACTGAAGCTTTCTTT.

The rearrangement uses TRBV25-1 and TRBJ2-7; TRBD2 might be the D (6 bases). Germline CDR1 reads MGHDK; CDR2 reads SYGVNS. The CDR3 sequence is 15 residues long. V was clipped by 1 base and J by 7 bases, with 17 bases between them. The DNA of the CDR3 is TGTGCCAGCAGTGAATTCCAGCATGGTAGCGGAGAGCAGTACTTC. Residues: CASSEFQHGSGEQYF.

The J gene is TRBJ1-5, the V gene TRBV27; 7 positions match TRBD1. Per germline, CDR1 MNHEY and CDR2 SMNVEV (reference sequence). The CDR3 length is 15 residues. V dropped 5 bases and J dropped 2; count of bases not matched to a gene: 6. The CDR3 sequence is CASSLGTVGNQPQHF. The CDR3 bases are TGTGCCAGCAGTCTCGGGACAGTTGGCAATCAGCCCCAGCATTTT.

The V gene is TRBV3-1 (or the pseudogene TRBV3-2), the J gene TRBJ1-5; D remains ambiguous. The V gene's germline CDR1 is LGHDT and CDR2 YNNKEL (reference sequence). The CDR3 has 17 amino acids. Trimming pared 1 base from V and 1 base from J, leaving 14 bases between. CDR3 nucleotides: TGTGCCAGCAGCCAAGGTCAATCGGACTTCAGCAATCAGCCCCAGCATTTT. It encodes CASSQGQSDFSNQPQHF.

The V call is TRBV5-8, the J call TRBJ2-5; the D is unclear. V was trimmed by 3 bases and J by 1 base, leaving 16 bases between them. The CDR3 spans 16 residues. Germline loops: CDR1 SGHTS, CDR2 YDEGEE. As DNA, the CDR3 is TGTGCCAGCAGCTCCTCACTCTTTCATAGCCAAGAGACCCAGTACTTC. Translating gives CASSSSLFHSQETQYF.

The J gene is TRBJ1-1, the V gene TRBV4-1; D gene unclear. The germline V and J ends were trimmed by 11 bases and 4 bases, with 17 bases remaining between them. CDR1 and CDR2 from the germline V gene are MGHRA and YSYEKL. The CDR3 runs to 13 residues. The CDR3 nucleotides read TGCGCCGGATCCGACACACTCGGCACTGAAGCTTTCTTT. Translated, it gives CAGSDTLGTEAFF.

This chain uses TRBV9 with TRBJ2-7; D is possibly TRBD2 (5 bases). CDR1 is SGDLS and CDR2 is YYNGEE in the germline V gene. CDR3 length: 16 residues. Trimming left V 4 bases short and J 0 bases short, with 17 bases between. CDR3 coding DNA: TGTGCCAGCAGCTCTCAAAGGCTAGCAACCTCCTACGAGCAGTACTTC. Protein sequence: CASSSQRLATSYEQYF.

This clone was seen just once. The rearrangement joins TRBV18 to TRBJ2-2; D is perhaps TRBD1 (5 bases). Germline CDR1 is KGHSH and CDR2 is LQKENI. This CDR3 has 14 residues. V lost 7 bases and J lost 2, with 11 bases in between. CDR3 amino acids: CASLLTDNTGELFF. The CDR3 region has the DNA TGTGCCAGCTTATTGACAGACAACACCGGGGAGCTGTTTTTT.

The chain combines TRBV11-2 with TRBJ2-7; TRBD2 matches 8 bases. CDR3 length: 17 amino acids. From germline, CDR1 is SGHAT and CDR2 FQNNGV. V was clipped by 1 base and J by 2 bases; unmatched bases: 10. DNA for the CDR3: TGTGCCAGCAGCTTAGCTCTCACCAGCGGGAGTCCCTACGAGCAGTACTTC. Translated, it gives CASSLALTSGSPYEQYF.

This chain uses TRBV28 with TRBJ2-1; D not resolved. The germline V gene encodes CDR1 MDHEN and CDR2 SYDVKM. V was pared by 8 bases and J by 1 base, with 15 bases between. The CDR3 runs to 15 residues. CDR3 DNA: TGTGCCAGCTTCAGTGGCAGCGCTTCCTACAATGAGCAGTTCTTC. It specifies CASFSGSASYNEQFF.

This chain joins TRBV5-1 and TRBJ2-7; 13 bases agree with TRBD2. Germline V gene lookup returns CDR1 SGHRS and CDR2 YFSETQ. V shed 6 bases, J shed 3 bases, and the junction held 6 bases outside the gene matches. The CDR3 extends over 15 amino acids. The CDR3 coding sequence is TGCGCCAGCAACCTGGGGACTAGCGGGAACTACGAGCAGTACTTC. Its translation: CASNLGTSGNYEQYF.

The chain has TRBV18 and TRBJ2-2, with 7 bases lining up with TRBD1. There are 15 residues in the CDR3. V shed 6 bases and J 3 bases; nucleotides not matched to a gene: 7. Germline CDR1 is KGHSH and CDR2 is LQKENI. CDR3 sequence: CASSRGGVDTGELFF. The CDR3 coding sequence is TGTGCCAGCTCTCGAGGGGGCGTTGACACCGGGGAGCTGTTTTTT.

The genes are TRBV28 and TRBJ2-7; 7 nucleotides agree with TRBD1. Germline V CDR1 and CDR2: MDHEN, SYDVKM. After removal of 5 bases from V and 2 bases from J, the junction contained 3 bases not matched to a gene. The CDR3 extends over 13 amino acids. This CDR3 reads CASSGQEPYEQYF. In DNA, the CDR3 is TGTGCCAGCAGTGGACAGGAGCCCTACGAGCAGTACTTC.

The genes are TRBV28 and TRBJ2-7; 9 bases map to TRBD2. The ends lost 5 bases at V and 0 bases at J; junction bases unmatched: 14. The CDR3 sequence is 18 residues long. From germline, CDR1 is MDHEN and CDR2 SYDVKM. The CDR3 coding sequence is TGTGCCAGCAGTCCGACCCTTCGACTAGCGGCTTCCTCCTACGAGCAGTACTTC. As protein: CASSPTLRLAASSYEQYF. Together with reference TRBV28 and TRBJ2-7, the CDR3 gives the full variable domain: DVKVTQSSRYLVKRTGEKVFLECVQDMDHENMFWYRQDPGLGLRLIYFSYDVKMKEKGDIPEGYSVSREKKERFSLILESASTNQTSMYLCASSPTLRLAASSYEQYFGPGTRLTVT.

With regard to this clone: Other DNA sequences in the same sample also yield this CDR3. The chain couples TRBV9 to TRBJ1-2; TRBD1 might be the D (5 bases). The length of the CDR3 is 14 residues. Per germline, CDR1 SGDLS and CDR2 YYNGEE. V lost 0 bases, J lost 3 bases, and 9 bases lay in between. The chain's CDR3 is CASSVGGGDYGYTF. CDR3 sequence (DNA): TGTGCCAGCAGCGTAGGCGGGGGGGACTATGGCTACACCTTC.

This clone was counted only a few times. This chain links TRBV28 with TRBJ1-4; D remains ambiguous. V dropped 2 bases and J dropped 8 bases, with 15 bases sitting between them. Per germline, CDR1 MDHEN and CDR2 SYDVKM. This CDR3 comprises 15 residues. CDR3 sequence: CASSLGSDMTEKLFF. CDR3 coding DNA: TGTGCCAGCAGTTTAGGGTCTGACATGACCGAAAAACTGTTTTTT.

The J gene is TRBJ1-1, the V gene TRBV28; D is possibly TRBD1 (5 bases). Trimming cost V 8 bases and J 3 bases, with 7 bases left between them. This CDR3 is built from 11 residues. CDR1 and CDR2 from the germline V gene are MDHEN and SYDVKM. CDR3 nucleotides: TGTGCCAGCCTGACAGACACTGAAGCTTTCTTT. Translation: CASLTDTEAFF. The entire variable domain, with the rest obtained from reference TRBV28 and TRBJ1-1, is as follows: DVKVTQSSRYLVKRTGEKVFLECVQDMDHENMFWYRQDPGLGLRLIYFSYDVKMKEKGDIPEGYSVSREKKERFSLILESASTNQTSMYLCASLTDTEAFFGQGTRLTVV.

The J gene is TRBJ1-5, the V gene TRBV29-1; weak D call: TRBD1 (5 bases). In germline, CDR1 is SQVTM, CDR2 ANQGSEA. The ends were cut back, 4 bases at V and 2 bases at J, with 9 bases in the middle. The CDR3 is made up of 13 amino acids. CDR3 region: CSVAQGRNQPQHF. CDR3 bases: TGCAGCGTTGCGCAGGGCCGCAATCAGCCCCAGCATTTT.

The chain has TRBV2 and TRBJ1-2; D is unclear. V was pared by 1 base and J by 4 bases, with 16 bases between. In germline, CDR1 is SNHLY, CDR2 FYNNEI. CDR3 length equals 16 residues. DNA of the CDR3: TGTGCCAGCAGTGAAGACACAGCTTCCCGGGGCTATGGCTACACCTTC. The encoded protein is CASSEDTASRGYGYTF.

This clone has just one count. The gene calls are TRBV18 and TRBJ2-7, with 9 bases aligning to TRBD1. V lost 0 bases, J lost 2 bases, and 8 bases stayed unmatched. Germline CDR1 KGHSH, CDR2 LQKENI. This CDR3 has 17 amino acids. The CDR3 protein is CASSPPMTGQGTYEQYF. The CDR3 bases are TGTGCCAGCTCACCACCGATGACGGGACAGGGTACCTACGAGCAGTACTTC.

The chain combines TRBV15 with TRBJ2-2; TRBD1 is a possible D gene (5 bases). V dropped 4 bases and J dropped 6 bases, with 12 bases sitting between them. CDR1 and CDR2 from the germline V gene are LNHNV and YYDKDF (reference sequence). The CDR3 length is 14 residues. The CDR3 coding sequence is TGTGCCACCAGCACCTCCAGGGATGCCGGGGAGCTGTTTTTT. Amino acids: CATSTSRDAGELFF. The full variable domain, its missing parts supplied by reference TRBV15 and TRBJ2-2, is DAMVIQNPRYQVTQFGKPVTLSCSQTLNHNVMYWYQQKSSQAPKLLFHYYDKDFNNEADTPDNFQSRRPNTSFCFLDIRSPGLGDTAMYLCATSTSRDAGELFFGEGSRLTVL.